One sample yielded the 27 T cell receptor beta chains listed below, sequenced in a study of cytomegalovirus exposure and HLA in healthy donors. Sequencing used immunoSEQ multiplex PCR; TCRdb keeps in-frame clones, though not all of them. The table includes tens of thousands of clones, approximately 90% detected once. The sequenced sample consisted of PBMCs. Every receptor here comes from a woman aged 18-29 years in good health and CMV-seropositive.

Concerning this clone: The sample holds other DNA sequences that translate to the same CDR3. This chain links TRBV5-6 with TRBJ1-5; 8 nucleotides agree with TRBD1. V shed 0 bases and J 6 bases; nucleotides not matched to a gene: 5. Germline V gene lookup returns CDR1 SGHDT and CDR2 YYEEEE. The CDR3 consists of 15 residues. CDR3 bases: TGTGCCAGCAGCTTGGGACAGGGGCCAAGTCAGCCCCAGCATTTT. Translation: CASSLGQGPSQPQHF.

The genes are TRBV5-1 and TRBJ1-4; D not certain. The CDR3 has 17 residues. Trimming cost V 0 bases and J 1 base, with 13 bases left between them. Germline V CDR1 and CDR2: SGHRS, YFSETQ. The CDR3 sequence is CASSLDGRWLTNEKLFF. The CDR3 DNA reads TGCGCCAGCAGCTTGGATGGCAGGTGGTTAACTAATGAAAAACTGTTTTTT.

The J gene is TRBJ1-4, the V gene TRBV4-3; D perhaps matches TRBD1 (5 bases). This CDR3 comprises 17 residues. Germline values: CDR1 LGHNA, CDR2 YSLEER. Trimming took off 2 bases at V and 0 bases at J, with 13 bases between the two ends. The CDR3 loop is CASSQMIDSATNEKLFF. As DNA, the CDR3 is TGCGCCAGCAGCCAAATGATCGACAGTGCAACTAATGAAAAACTGTTTTTT.

The chain uses TRBV7-9 and TRBJ1-1; D unclear. CDR3 length: 15 residues. Germline V gene data show CDR1 as SEHNR and CDR2 as FQNEAQ (reference sequence). Deletions cut 1 base from V and 0 bases from J, with 9 bases between. The CDR3 coding sequence is TGTGCCAGCAGCTTAGGGCAGAACATGAACACTGAAGCTTTCTTT. As protein: CASSLGQNMNTEAFF.

The genes are TRBV6-5 and TRBJ2-2; unclear D gene. Per the germline V gene, CDR1 is MNHEY and CDR2 is SVGAGI. This CDR3 is built from 14 residues. V lost 7 bases and J 2 bases, leaving 11 bases between the germline ends. For the CDR3, the DNA is TGTGCCAGCACTTCGACTGATAACACCGGGGAGCTGTTTTTT. The encoded protein is CASTSTDNTGELFF.

This chain connects TRBV14 to TRBJ2-1; 10 positions agree with TRBD1. Trimming cost V 6 bases and J 5 bases; bases outside gene matches: 10. This CDR3 has 16 residues. Per the germline V gene, CDR1 is SGHDN and CDR2 is FVKESK. CDR3 amino acids: CASRQDGTGADNEQFF. CDR3 nucleotide sequence: TGTGCCAGCAGACAGGACGGGACAGGGGCGGACAATGAGCAGTTCTTC.

This clone was seen once. The chain joins TRBV2 to TRBJ2-3, with D possibly being TRBD1 (5 bases). The CDR3 sequence is 15 residues long. Germline loops: CDR1 SNHLY, CDR2 FYNNEI. V lost 5 bases, J lost 7 bases, and 19 bases lay in between. CDR3 DNA: TGTGCCAGCAGTAGGGTTGGGGCCGCGCAAAATACGCAGTATTTT. This translates into CASSRVGAAQNTQYF.

This clone was counted a few times. The rearrangement joins TRBV7-2 to TRBJ2-7, with a possible D match to TRBD1 (6 bases). V lost 2 bases, J lost 12 bases, and 11 bases lay in between. Germline V gene sequence: CDR1 SGHTA, CDR2 FQGNSA. The CDR3 has 11 amino acids. CDR3 bases: TGTGCCAGCAGCTTAAGGTACAGGGTGTACTTC. This codes for CASSLRYRVYF.

The chain carries TRBV7-6 and TRBJ2-1; D gene uncertain. The CDR3 has 11 amino acids. With 5 bases removed from V and 4 bases from J, the gap between germline ends came to 3 bases. Germline lookup yields CDR1 SGHVS and CDR2 FNYEAQ. The DNA of the CDR3 is TGTGCCAGCAGCGTATACAATGAGCAGTTCTTC. Encoded protein: CASSVYNEQFF.

This chain links TRBV6-1 with TRBJ2-5; 8 positions agree with TRBD2. CDR1 MNHNS and CDR2 SASEGT come from the germline V gene. V was pared by 5 bases and J by 4 bases, with 6 bases of the junction left unmatched. The CDR3 totals 14 residues. CDR3 coding DNA: TGTGCCAGCAGTTCTGCGGGGGGAGCAGAGACCCAGTACTTC. Protein product: CASSSAGGAETQYF.

This sequence joins TRBV19 and TRBJ1-1; D is possibly TRBD1 (6 bases). The V gene lost 5 bases and the J gene lost 1 base, with 14 bases spanning the gap. Germline CDR1 LNHDA, CDR2 SQIVND (reference sequence). The CDR3 spans 15 residues. The DNA for the CDR3 is TGTGCCAGTAGTGCAACGGGACATACGAACACTGAAGCTTTCTTT. Amino acids: CASSATGHTNTEAFF.

Of note for this clone: The junction and the germline gene differ at one end; a read error may be behind it. The chain uses TRBV7-8 and TRBJ2-3; no reliable D call. Germline CDR1 and CDR2: SGHVS and FQNEAQ. The CDR3 consists of 12 residues. CDR3 DNA sequence: TGTGCCAGCAGCTTACGAGTAGCTCCGAGTAATTTT. Its protein is CASSLRVAPSNF.

V usage is TRBV21-1 and J usage is TRBJ2-7; the DNA was not used to check the table's D call, TRBD1. TRBV21-1 has pseudogene status. The CDR3 runs to 14 residues. The chain's CDR3 is CASTSGRSAYEQYF. The CDR3 bases are TGTGCCAGCACCTCAGGGCGGTCGGCCTACGAGCAGTACTTC.

The J gene is TRBJ1-1, the V gene TRBV7-8; 7 bases agree with TRBD1. The CDR3 is 17 amino acids. V gave up 1 base and J gave up 0 bases; unmatched junction bases: 8. Germline V lookup: CDR1 SGHVS, CDR2 FQNEAQ. As DNA, the CDR3 is TGTGCCAGCAGCTTAGAGGGGACAGAACTCTTGAACACTGAAGCTTTCTTT. Its protein product is CASSLEGTELLNTEAFF.

This clone was seen only once. The chain uses TRBV10-3 and TRBJ2-1; 8 positions agree with TRBD2. The germline V gene has CDR1 ENHRY and CDR2 SYGVKD. This CDR3 is 15 amino acids long. Losses at the gene ends were 6 bases for V and 6 bases for J; bases not matched to a gene: 10. The CDR3 sequence is CAISQAGEKINEQFF. Here the CDR3 DNA reads TGTGCCATCAGCCAAGCGGGAGAAAAAATCAATGAGCAGTTCTTC.

This chain joins TRBV5-4 and TRBJ2-1; 9 nucleotides align to TRBD1. This CDR3 has 15 amino acids. Losses at the gene ends were 0 bases for V and 5 bases for J; bases not matched to a gene: 3. Germline V gives CDR1 SGHNT, CDR2 YYREEE (reference sequence). The CDR3 loop is CASSLGRTGDNEQFF. As DNA, the CDR3 is TGTGCCAGCAGCTTGGGACGGACAGGGGACAATGAGCAGTTCTTC. Full variable domain (missing parts from reference TRBV5-4 and TRBJ2-1): ETGVTQSPTHLIKTRGQQVTLRCSSQSGHNTVSWYQQALGQGPQFIFQYYREEENGRGNFPPRFSGLQFPNYSSELNVNALELDDSALYLCASSLGRTGDNEQFFGPGTRLTVL.

The rearrangement uses TRBV28 and TRBJ2-6; D remains ambiguous. Between the trimmed V and J ends, which lost 8 bases and 0 bases, there was a span of 11 bases. The CDR3 sequence is 15 residues long. Germline loops: CDR1 MDHEN, CDR2 SYDVKM. CDR3 coding DNA: TGTGCCAGCGGCTCTGGTGGCTCTGGGGCCAACGTCCTGACTTTC. It encodes CASGSGGSGANVLTF.

The V and J genes are TRBV18 and TRBJ1-2, with TRBD1 matching 7 bases. The CDR3 has 15 amino acids. Germline CDR1 is KGHSH and CDR2 is LQKENI. The ends lost 1 base at V and 4 bases at J; junction bases unmatched: 6. The CDR3 region is CASSPQGALGYGYTF. The CDR3, as DNA: TGTGCCAGCTCACCACAGGGGGCGCTTGGCTATGGCTACACCTTC.

The genes are TRBV28 and TRBJ2-5; 8 nucleotides match TRBD1. CDR1 and CDR2 from the germline V gene are MDHEN and SYDVKM. CDR3 length: 12 amino acids. The trim removed 9 bases at V and 9 bases at J, leaving 9 bases unmatched. CDR3 loop: CASPGQEEAQYF. The CDR3 DNA sequence: TGTGCCAGTCCGGGACAGGAGGAGGCCCAGTACTTC.

Only one count was recorded for this clone. The rearrangement joins TRBV30 to TRBJ1-1, with D perhaps matching TRBD1 (6 bases). This CDR3 comprises 16 residues. From germline, CDR1 is GTSNPN and CDR2 SVGIG (reference sequence). V shed 0 bases and J shed 0 bases, with 14 bases lying between them. The CDR3 here is CAWSVWGGPMNTEAFF. The CDR3 DNA sequence: TGTGCCTGGAGTGTATGGGGGGGCCCAATGAACACTGAAGCTTTCTTT.

The chain links TRBV19 to TRBJ2-3; a possible D gene is TRBD2 (5 bases). The CDR3 covers 15 residues. From germline, CDR1 is LNHDA and CDR2 SQIVND (reference sequence). V was trimmed by 7 bases and J by 0 bases, leaving 14 bases between them. CDR3 bases: TGTGCCAGTACCGAGGTTAGCGATAGCACAGATACGCAGTATTTT. Translated, it gives CASTEVSDSTDTQYF.

The V and J genes are TRBV7-8 and TRBJ2-3, with D hard to call. The germline V and J ends were trimmed by 8 bases and 0 bases, with 18 bases remaining between them. Looked up from germline, CDR1 is SGHVS and CDR2 is FQNEAQ. The CDR3 is 16 amino acids. As DNA, the CDR3 is TGTGCCAGCTTGTCAACTACCGCCCCTAGCACAGATACGCAGTATTTT. Protein: CASLSTTAPSTDTQYF.

The rearrangement uses TRBV7-9 and TRBJ2-7, with 11 bases fitting TRBD2. V lost 5 bases and J lost 2; bases outside the gene matches: 17. This CDR3 has 19 amino acids. Germline V gene sequence: CDR1 SEHNR, CDR2 FQNEAQ (reference sequence). The CDR3 DNA reads TGTGCCAGCAGCCCTACCCACCTTAGCGGGAGGGCCGACGCCTACGAGCAGTACTTC. Its protein is CASSPTHLSGRADAYEQYF.

The rearrangement uses TRBV19 and TRBJ2-2, with TRBD2 as a possible D gene (5 bases). The V gene lost 3 bases and the J gene lost 5 bases, with 19 bases spanning the gap. The germline V gene has CDR1 LNHDA and CDR2 SQIVND (reference sequence). The CDR3 is made up of 17 amino acids. The CDR3: CASSIGITNVYTGELFF. The CDR3 coding sequence is TGTGCCAGTAGTATCGGGATAACCAACGTTTATACCGGGGAGCTGTTTTTT.

The chain combines TRBV7-3 with TRBJ2-7; 13 positions match TRBD2. In germline, CDR1 is SGHTA, CDR2 FQGTGA. This CDR3 is 18 amino acids long. V was pared by 3 bases and J by 5 bases, with 13 bases of the junction left unmatched. CDR3 region: CASSLEWVRGTSGNEQYF. CDR3 in DNA: TGTGCCAGCAGCTTGGAGTGGGTTAGAGGGACTAGCGGGAACGAGCAGTACTTC. Combining the CDR3 with reference TRBV7-3 and TRBJ2-7 gives the whole variable domain GAGVSQTPSNKVTEKGKYVELRCDPISGHTALYWYRQSLGQGPEFLIYFQGTGAADDSGLPNDRFFAVRPEGSVSTLKIQRTERGDSAVYLCASSLEWVRGTSGNEQYFGPGTRLTVT.

The chain combines TRBV19 with TRBJ1-6, with no clear D. The CDR3 length is 13 residues. The V gene's germline CDR1 is LNHDA and CDR2 SQIVND (reference sequence). V was pared by 5 bases and J by 7 bases, with 9 bases between. CDR3 sequence reads: CASSPHTNSPLHF. For the CDR3, the DNA is TGTGCCAGTAGTCCCCACACCAATTCACCCCTCCACTTT.

The chain combines TRBV6-6 with TRBJ2-1; D not resolved. This CDR3 is 11 amino acids long. Germline CDR1 MNHNY, CDR2 SVGAGI (reference sequence). V lost 5 bases to trimming and J lost 4 bases, with 3 bases between them. The CDR3 region has the DNA TGTGCCAGCAGTCGTTACAATGAGCAGTTCTTC. It yields the protein CASSRYNEQFF.